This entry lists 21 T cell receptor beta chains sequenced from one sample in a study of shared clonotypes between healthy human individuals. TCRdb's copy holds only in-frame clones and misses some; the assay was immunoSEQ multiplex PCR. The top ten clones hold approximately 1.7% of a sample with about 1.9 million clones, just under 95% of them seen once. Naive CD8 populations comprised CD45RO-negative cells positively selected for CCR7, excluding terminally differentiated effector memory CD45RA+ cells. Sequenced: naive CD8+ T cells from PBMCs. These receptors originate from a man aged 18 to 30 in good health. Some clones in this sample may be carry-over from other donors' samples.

CDR3: CASSPLLIDEQYF. Here the CDR3 DNA reads TGTGCCAGCAGCCCCCTTTTGATCGACGAGCAGTACTTC. The chain links TRBV11-2 to TRBJ2-7; D uncertain. This CDR3 region has 13 residues. In germline, CDR1 is SGHAT, CDR2 FQNNGV. The V and J ends lost 5 bases and 5 bases respectively, with 13 bases between them.

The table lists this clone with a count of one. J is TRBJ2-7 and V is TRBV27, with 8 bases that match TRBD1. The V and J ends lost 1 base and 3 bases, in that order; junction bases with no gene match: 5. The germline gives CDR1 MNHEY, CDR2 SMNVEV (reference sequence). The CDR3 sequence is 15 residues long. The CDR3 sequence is CASSLLGTGNYEQYF. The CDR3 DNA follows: TGTGCCAGCAGTTTATTGGGGACAGGAAACTACGAGCAGTACTTC.

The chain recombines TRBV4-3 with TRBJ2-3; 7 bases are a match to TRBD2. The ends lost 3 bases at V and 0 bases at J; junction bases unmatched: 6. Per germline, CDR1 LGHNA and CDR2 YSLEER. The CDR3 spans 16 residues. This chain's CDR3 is CASSQTWGGSTDTQYF. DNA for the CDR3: TGCGCCAGCAGCCAGACCTGGGGGGGTAGCACAGATACGCAGTATTTT.

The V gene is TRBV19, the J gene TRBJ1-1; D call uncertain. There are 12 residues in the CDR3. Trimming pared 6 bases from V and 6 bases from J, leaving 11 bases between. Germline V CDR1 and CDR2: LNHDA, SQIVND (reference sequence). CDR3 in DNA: TGTGCCAGTAGGGGCGAGGTTGCTGAAGCTTTCTTT. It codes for CASRGEVAEAFF.

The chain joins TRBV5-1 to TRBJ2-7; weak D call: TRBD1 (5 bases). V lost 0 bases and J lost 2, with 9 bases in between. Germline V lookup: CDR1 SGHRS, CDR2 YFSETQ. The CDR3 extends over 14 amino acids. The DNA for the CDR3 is TGCGCCAGCAGCTTGGAGACGGACACCTACGAGCAGTACTTC. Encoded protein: CASSLETDTYEQYF.

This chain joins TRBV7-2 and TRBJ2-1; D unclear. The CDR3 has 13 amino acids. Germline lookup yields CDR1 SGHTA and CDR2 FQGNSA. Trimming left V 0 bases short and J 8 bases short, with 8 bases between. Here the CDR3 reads CASSLAYSDEQFF. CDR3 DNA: TGTGCCAGCAGCTTAGCCTATTCCGATGAGCAGTTCTTC.

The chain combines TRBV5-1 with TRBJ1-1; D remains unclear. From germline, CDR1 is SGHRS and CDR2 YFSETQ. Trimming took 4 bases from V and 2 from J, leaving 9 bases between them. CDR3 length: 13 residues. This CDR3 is CASSAAGNTEAFF. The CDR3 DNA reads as TGCGCCAGCAGCGCGGCAGGAAACACTGAAGCTTTCTTT.

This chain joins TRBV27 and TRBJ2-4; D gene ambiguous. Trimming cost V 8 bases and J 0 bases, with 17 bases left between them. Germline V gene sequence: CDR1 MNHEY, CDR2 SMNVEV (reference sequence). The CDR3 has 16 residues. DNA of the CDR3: TGTGCCAGCGCACCCCGGGTTGGTGCAGCCAAAAACATTCAGTACTTC. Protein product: CASAPRVGAAKNIQYF.

The CDR3 sequence is CASSLPRAGADTQYF. The DNA for the CDR3 is TGTGCCAGCAGCCTACCGCGAGCGGGAGCAGATACGCAGTATTTT. The chain employs TRBV7-9 and TRBJ2-3; TRBD2 aligns across 8 bases. The CDR3 has 15 residues. In germline, CDR1 is SEHNR, CDR2 FQNEAQ (reference sequence). V dropped 5 bases and J dropped 4; count of bases not matched to a gene: 8.

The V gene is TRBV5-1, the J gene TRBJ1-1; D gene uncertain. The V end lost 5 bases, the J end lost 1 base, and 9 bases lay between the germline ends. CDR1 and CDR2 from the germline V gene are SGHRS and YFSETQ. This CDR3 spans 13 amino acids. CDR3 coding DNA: TGCGCCAGCAGTCTCATTCAGAACACTGAAGCTTTCTTT. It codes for CASSLIQNTEAFF.

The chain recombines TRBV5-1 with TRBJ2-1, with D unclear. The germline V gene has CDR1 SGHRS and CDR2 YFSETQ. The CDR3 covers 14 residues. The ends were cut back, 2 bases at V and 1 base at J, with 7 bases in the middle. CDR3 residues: CASSLEWSYNEQFF. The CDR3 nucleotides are TGCGCCAGCAGCTTAGAATGGTCCTACAATGAGCAGTTCTTC.

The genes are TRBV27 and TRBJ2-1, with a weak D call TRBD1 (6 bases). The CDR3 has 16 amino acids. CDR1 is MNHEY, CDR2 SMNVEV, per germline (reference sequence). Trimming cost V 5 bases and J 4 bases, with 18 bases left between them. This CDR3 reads CASSQTPGVDYNEQFF. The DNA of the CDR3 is TGTGCCAGCAGTCAAACCCCAGGGGTGGATTACAATGAGCAGTTCTTC.

CDR3 sequence reads: CASYGQGNYEQYF. Here the CDR3 DNA reads TGTGCCAGTTACGGACAGGGGAACTACGAGCAGTACTTC. The chain carries TRBV2 and TRBJ2-7; the match to TRBD1 covers 9 bases. V lost 9 bases, J lost 3 bases, and 6 bases stayed unmatched. The CDR3 runs to 13 residues. In germline, CDR1 is SNHLY, CDR2 FYNNEI.

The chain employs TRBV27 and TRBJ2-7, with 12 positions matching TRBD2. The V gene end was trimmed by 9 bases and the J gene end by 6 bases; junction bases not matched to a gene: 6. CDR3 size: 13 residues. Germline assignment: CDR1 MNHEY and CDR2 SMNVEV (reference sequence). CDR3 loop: CASLTSGSFEQYF. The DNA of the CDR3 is TGTGCCAGTCTGACTAGCGGGAGTTTCGAGCAGTACTTC.

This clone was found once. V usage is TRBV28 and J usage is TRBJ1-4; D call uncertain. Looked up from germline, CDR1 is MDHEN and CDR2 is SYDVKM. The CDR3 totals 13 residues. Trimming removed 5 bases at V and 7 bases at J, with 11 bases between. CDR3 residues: CASSPRVGEKLFF. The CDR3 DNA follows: TGTGCCAGCAGTCCGCGGGTGGGTGAAAAACTGTTTTTT.

The CDR3 spells CASSPGQGDGYTF. In DNA, the CDR3 is TGTGCCAGCAGCCCAGGCCAGGGCGATGGCTACACCTTC. The V call is TRBV7-9, the J call TRBJ1-2; maybe TRBD1 (5 bases). Germline CDR1 SEHNR, CDR2 FQNEAQ (reference sequence). V lost 5 bases and J 6 bases, leaving 13 bases between the germline ends. The CDR3 sequence is 13 residues long.

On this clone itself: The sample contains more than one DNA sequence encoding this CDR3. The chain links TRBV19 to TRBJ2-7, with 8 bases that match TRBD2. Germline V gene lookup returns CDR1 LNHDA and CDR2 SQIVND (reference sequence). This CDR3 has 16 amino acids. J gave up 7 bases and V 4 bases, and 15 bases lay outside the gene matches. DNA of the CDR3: TGTGCCAGTAGTACCCATCACTGGCGGGAGGACCATGAGCAGTACTTC. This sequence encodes CASSTHHWREDHEQYF.

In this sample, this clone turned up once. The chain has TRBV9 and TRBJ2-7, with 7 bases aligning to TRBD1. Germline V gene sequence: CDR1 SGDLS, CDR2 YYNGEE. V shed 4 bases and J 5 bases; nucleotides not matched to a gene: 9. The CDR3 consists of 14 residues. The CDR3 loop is CASSLKGTVDEQYF. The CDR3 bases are TGTGCCAGCAGCCTCAAAGGGACAGTCGACGAGCAGTACTTC.

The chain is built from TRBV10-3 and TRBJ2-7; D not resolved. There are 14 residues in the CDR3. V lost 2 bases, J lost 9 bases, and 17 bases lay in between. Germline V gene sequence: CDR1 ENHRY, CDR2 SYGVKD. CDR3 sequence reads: CAISEALSVSRQYF. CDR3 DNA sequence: TGTGCCATCAGTGAGGCCCTCAGCGTGAGTCGGCAGTACTTC.

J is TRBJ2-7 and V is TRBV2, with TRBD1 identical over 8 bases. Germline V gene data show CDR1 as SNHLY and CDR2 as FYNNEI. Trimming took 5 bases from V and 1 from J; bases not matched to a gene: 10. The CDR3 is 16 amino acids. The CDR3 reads CASSLLTGGLSYEQYF. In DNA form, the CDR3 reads TGTGCCAGCAGTCTCCTAACAGGGGGTTTGTCCTACGAGCAGTACTTC.

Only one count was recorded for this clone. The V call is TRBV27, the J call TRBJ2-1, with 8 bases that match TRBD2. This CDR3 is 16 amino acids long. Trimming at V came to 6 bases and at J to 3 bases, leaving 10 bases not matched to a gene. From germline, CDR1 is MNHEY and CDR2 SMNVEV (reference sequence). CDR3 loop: CASSGDTSGVYNEQFF. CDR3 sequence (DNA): TGTGCCAGCAGCGGAGATACTAGCGGAGTCTACAATGAGCAGTTCTTC.